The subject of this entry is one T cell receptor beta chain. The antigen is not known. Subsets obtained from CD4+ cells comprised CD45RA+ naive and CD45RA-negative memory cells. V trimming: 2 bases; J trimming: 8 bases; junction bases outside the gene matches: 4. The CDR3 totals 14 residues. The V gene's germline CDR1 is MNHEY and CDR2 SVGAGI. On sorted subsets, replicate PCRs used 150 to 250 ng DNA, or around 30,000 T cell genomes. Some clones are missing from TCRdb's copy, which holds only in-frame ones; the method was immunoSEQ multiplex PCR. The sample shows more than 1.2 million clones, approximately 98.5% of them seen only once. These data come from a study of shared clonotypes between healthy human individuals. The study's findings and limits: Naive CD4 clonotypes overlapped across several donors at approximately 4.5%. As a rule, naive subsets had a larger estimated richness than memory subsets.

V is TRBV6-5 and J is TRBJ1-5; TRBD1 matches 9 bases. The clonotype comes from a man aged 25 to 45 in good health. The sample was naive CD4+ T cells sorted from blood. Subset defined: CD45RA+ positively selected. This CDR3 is CASSYGTGQEPQHF. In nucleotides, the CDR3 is TGTGCCAGCAGTTACGGGACAGGGCAAGAGCCCCAGCATTTT.